This paragraph reports one TCR beta chain. This clonotype was counted at least ten times. The clone's antigen remains unknown. The record has no base qualities; no much larger clone is one base away. The sample originates from a study of blood T cells in healthy people across ages (dated by TCRdb to the mid-2010s). Context from the whole study: In model experiments, roughly one uniquely barcoded TCR beta cDNA molecule per two T cells was captured by template switching. To avoid experimental bias, donors of different ages were randomly spread across the sequencing lanes. The study measured age-related changes in TCR beta repertoire diversity using deep sequencing normalized with unique cDNA molecular identifiers. The donors were divided into four age groups: young (average approximately 15 years), middle-aged (about 39), aged (roughly 66) and long-lived (approximately 74). For two donors (one aged 18 to 30 and one aged 80 or older), the study analyzed two additional independent replicas of 1 million unique cDNA reads from the same blood draw.

Broader findings and caveats from the paper: Since profiling was done on bulk unsorted PBMCs, naive and antigen-experienced compartments could not be conclusively compared. Because donor CMV infection status was unknown, age-related changes in expanded clonotypes were potentially confounded. Compared with the aged group, the long-lived group had more naive CD4+ T cells, fewer expanded clones and increased TCR diversity, a pattern suggesting age selection. Estimates of total diversity based on one million sequenced T cells were regarded as lower bounds and as underestimates. A strong correlation was found between observed TCR beta diversity and the percentage of naive T cells measured by flow cytometry. Observed TCR beta diversity per million T cells fell roughly linearly with age, and a significant reduction was already apparent by age approximately 41.

From its cysteine to its phenylalanine, the CDR3 spans 15 amino acids. Kept here is only the CDR3 DNA, which spans 45 bases and is read in frame from base 1. Trimming removed 0 bases from V and 1 base from J, leaving 10 bases between the germline ends. CDR1 and CDR2 were assigned from the germline V gene (reference sequence) as DFQATT and SNEGSKA. The donors were 40 or so Caucasian individuals from Russia, aged roughly 6 to 90 years, who were systemically healthy. Each donor gave ten milliliters of peripheral blood, drawn into EDTA-treated Vacutainer tubes. Ficoll-Paque density-gradient centrifugation was used to isolate PBMCs, with at least 7 million obtained per sample. Total RNA, at least 5.5 micrograms per sample, was extracted from PBMCs with Trizol reagent. The percentages of naive CD45RAhigh/CD27high T cells were determined by flow cytometry on a PBMC aliquot from every donor. Receptors were amplified or captured by 5' RACE. The sample was run on an Illumina HiSeq 2500. A second about 7 to 11 cycle PCR used a sample-barcoded 5' primer and a J-beta primer mix. A template-switch 5' adaptor carrying 12 random nucleotides introduced a unique molecular identifier onto each TCR beta cDNA molecule. Each sample yielded at least 2.5 million CDR3-containing paired-end reads. All of the RNA was converted into first-strand cDNA using the Mint cDNA synthesis kit, with a TRBC-specific oligonucleotide serving as the primer. All cDNA was treated with uracil-DNA glycosylase and then went through a first 18-cycle PCR with the universal primers M1SS and BC2_uni_R. In the source study's methods: For normalization, 1 million high-quality reads were randomly selected from each sample, with every read carrying a distinct molecular identifier. Reads sharing molecular identifiers were discarded rather than binned into consensus sequences. MiTCR, with a Q25 quality threshold and the strictest error-elimination algorithm, was used for CDR3 identification, clonotype clustering and error correction. A nonparametric unseen species model with Euler transformation was used to estimate lower-bound total TCR beta diversity. The raw public data were reprocessed by TCRdb itself: fastp quality trimming at Q25, MiXCR clonotype calling, in-frame beta chains only. CDR3 protein sequences are deduplicated, and each keeps its most common genes and DNA. These V and J calls derive from TCRdb rather than the authors' analysis. A total of approximately 810,000 distinct CDR3 sequences appear in this sample, 29% of them only once. The top ten constitute 15% to 20% of the sample.

The source is a woman of 80 years or more in good health. This chain joins TRBV20-1 to TRBJ2-1; TRBD1 might be the D gene, on 6 matching bases. The sequenced sample was blood. The DNA sequence is given as TGCAGTGCTAGAGATCGGACAGATTCCTACAATGAGCAGTTCTTC. It codes for CSARDRTDSYNEQFF.